This TCR beta chain was sequenced in a study of blood T cell repertoires in COVID-19. Only in-frame clones appear in the TCRdb table, and some are missing; sequencing was by immunoSEQ multiplex PCR. The data show about 250,000 clones, around 90% seen once. This clone was seen only once. Symptom resolution, clearance, or two negative PCRs marked the recovered donors of Cohort 3. The CDR3 runs to 15 residues. The germline CDR1 and CDR2 sequences are LGHNA and YNFKEQ. V dropped 4 bases and J dropped 6 bases, with 15 bases sitting between them. Sample: PBMCs or T cells enriched from blood (not recorded which). The sequence came from a woman between 45 and 65 years old who had recovered from COVID-19. V gene TRBV4-2 combines with J gene TRBJ2-2, with D possibly TRBD2 on 7 matching bases. For the CDR3, the DNA is TGTGCCAGCAGCCTGGAAACAGGGAGGGCCGGGGAGCTGTTTTTT. Protein product: CASSLETGRAGELFF.